The next 21 T cell receptor beta chains were all read from a single sample in a study of blood T cell repertoires in COVID-19. Generated by immunoSEQ multiplex PCR, the TCRdb table keeps only in-frame clones and is missing some. This sample carries fewer than 250,000 clones, under 95% of them seen once, and the ten largest clones take about 1.3%. Specimen: peripheral blood. The source is a man aged 25 to 45 with acute or convalescent COVID-19.

With regard to this clone: Sequence at one end of the junction differs from germline and may be a read error. The chain has TRBV7-8 and TRBJ2-3; 9 positions match TRBD2. The CDR3 is made up of 13 amino acids. Per the germline V gene, CDR1 is SGHVS and CDR2 is FQNEAQ. The CDR3 reads CASRDLGGRDSNF. CDR3 bases: TGTGCCAGCAGAGATTTGGGCGGGAGGGATTCGAATTTT.

V is TRBV11-3 and J is TRBJ2-3, with 7 positions matching TRBD1. The CDR3 has 16 amino acids. The germline V gene has CDR1 SGHNT and CDR2 YENEEA. The ends lost 5 bases at V and 1 base at J; junction bases unmatched: 9. This CDR3 reads CASSPGTVVGTDTQYF. CDR3 sequence (DNA): TGTGCCAGCAGCCCAGGGACAGTAGTGGGCACAGATACGCAGTATTTT.

This clone was observed a handful of times. The chain employs TRBV11-3 and TRBJ2-1, with 11 nucleotides matching TRBD2. V shed 5 bases and J 1 base; nucleotides not matched to a gene: 4. The germline V gene has CDR1 SGHNT and CDR2 YENEEA. The CDR3 sequence is 16 residues long. CDR3 loop: CASSPGTSGSYNEQFF. The CDR3 DNA reads TGTGCCAGCAGCCCCGGGACTAGCGGTTCCTACAATGAGCAGTTCTTC.

J is TRBJ1-1 and V is TRBV7-2; D may be TRBD1 (5 bases). The CDR3 has 13 amino acids. V was clipped by 2 bases and J by 5 bases, with 9 bases between them. Germline CDR1 is SGHTA and CDR2 is FQGNSA. CDR3 DNA: TGTGCCAGCAGCTTACCAGGGAGGACTGAAGCTTTCTTT. Translating it yields CASSLPGRTEAFF.

This clone appeared a single time. The CDR3 nucleotides read TGCGCCAGCAGCTCGCTCGGGACAGGGGTTGGCTACACCTTC. It encodes CASSSLGTGVGYTF. The chain couples TRBV5-1 to TRBJ1-2; 10 bases align to TRBD1. J lost 7 bases, V lost 3 bases, and 6 bases had no gene match. The CDR3 loop spans 14 amino acids. Germline V gives CDR1 SGHRS, CDR2 YFSETQ.

CDR3 protein: CASSRRRIDIPQETQYF. The CDR3 region has the DNA TGTGCCAGCTCACGCCGCAGGATCGATATTCCTCAAGAGACCCAGTACTTC. The chain has TRBV18 and TRBJ2-5, with unresolved D. Trimming shortened V by 4 bases and J by 2 bases, and 20 bases separated the two germline ends. Germline V gives CDR1 KGHSH, CDR2 LQKENI. This CDR3 comprises 17 residues.

The gene calls are TRBV4-1 and TRBJ2-4; maybe TRBD1 (5 bases). V lost 1 base, J lost 8 bases, and 15 bases lay in between. The CDR3 loop spans 15 amino acids. Germline V gives CDR1 MGHRA, CDR2 YSYEKL. The CDR3 nucleotides read TGCGCCAGCAGCCAAGGACAGAGGCCTTGGGACATTCAGTACTTC. It encodes CASSQGQRPWDIQYF.

The J gene is TRBJ1-6, the V gene TRBV28; 8 bases agree with TRBD1. Trimming took 6 bases from V and 7 from J; bases not matched to a gene: 8. Germline-derived CDR1 and CDR2 are MDHEN and SYDVKM. The length of the CDR3 is 15 residues. CDR3 DNA sequence: TGTGCCAGCAGGTCGTACAGGGGGGAGAATTCACCCCTCCACTTT. This codes for CASRSYRGENSPLHF.

The chain has TRBV18 and TRBJ2-7; 8 bases are shared with TRBD2. Germline V gene data show CDR1 as KGHSH and CDR2 as LQKENI. The CDR3 length is 15 residues. Unmatched junction bases numbered 9, after V lost 3 bases and J lost 5 bases. CDR3 sequence (DNA): TGTGCCAGCTCACCCGGGGGGGTAGCGGGAAACGAGCAGTACTTC. This codes for CASSPGGVAGNEQYF.

The chain couples TRBV3-1 (or the pseudogene TRBV3-2) to TRBJ2-6; tentatively, D is TRBD1 (6 bases). Trimming took 3 bases from V and 4 from J, leaving 13 bases between them. CDR3 size: 16 residues. Germline V CDR1 and CDR2: LGHDT, YNNKEL (reference sequence). CDR3 sequence (DNA): TGTGCCAGCAGCCACCGAACAGGGACCGGGGCCAACGTCCTGACTTTC. Translated: CASSHRTGTGANVLTF.

The chain combines TRBV7-2 with TRBJ2-3; 7 bases are a match to TRBD2. The CDR3 length is 16 residues. Germline CDR1 reads SGHTA; CDR2 reads FQGNSA. V was clipped by 1 base and J by 2 bases; unmatched bases: 6. CDR3 protein: CASSLEPAGYTDTQYF. CDR3 coding DNA: TGTGCCAGCAGCTTAGAACCAGCGGGGTACACAGATACGCAGTATTTT.

The V gene is TRBV12-3 or TRBV12-4, the J gene TRBJ1-1, with 7 bases fitting TRBD1. This CDR3 spans 13 amino acids. V trimming: 2 bases; J trimming: 6 bases; junction bases outside the gene matches: 3. CDR3 sequence reads: CASSLKTGAEAFF. For the CDR3, the DNA is TGTGCCAGCAGTTTAAAAACAGGGGCTGAAGCTTTCTTT.

The chain carries TRBV28 and TRBJ2-7, with D tentatively TRBD2 (6 bases). The CDR3 loop spans 11 amino acids. V gave up 11 bases and J gave up 4 bases, with 12 bases separating them. Germline CDR1 is MDHEN and CDR2 is SYDVKM. In nucleotides, the CDR3 is TGTGCCGTAGCGGACCCATACGAGCAGTACTTC. This sequence encodes CAVADPYEQYF.

This clone appeared a single time. The chain has TRBV5-1 and TRBJ1-3, with a tentative D call TRBD1 (6 bases). The CDR3 runs 15 residues. Trimming took off 4 bases at V and 4 bases at J, with 15 bases between the two ends. Per germline, CDR1 SGHRS and CDR2 YFSETQ. As DNA, the CDR3 is TGCGCCAGCAGCGTAGGGGGGGCGGTCGGAAACACCATATATTTT. This translates into CASSVGGAVGNTIYF. The full variable domain, in which reference TRBV5-1 and TRBJ1-3 provide the parts outside the CDR3, is KAGVTQTPRYLIKTRGQQVTLSCSPISGHRSVSWYQQTPGQGLQFLFEYFSETQRNKGNFPGRFSGRQFSNSRSEMNVSTLELGDSALYLCASSVGGAVGNTIYFGEGSWLTVV.

With regard to this clone: This specimen includes other DNA sequences encoding the same CDR3. The rearrangement uses TRBV18 and TRBJ2-7, with D possibly matching TRBD1 (6 bases). Germline CDR1 is KGHSH and CDR2 is LQKENI. This CDR3 comprises 12 residues. V lost 6 bases, J lost 4 bases, and 10 bases lay in between. The CDR3 region has the DNA TGTGCCAGCTCGCCAACAGGGTACGAGCAGTACTTC. Its protein product is CASSPTGYEQYF.

The CDR3 DNA reads as TGTGCCAGCAGTTCCAGACAGGGAAACACCGGGGAGCTGTTTTTT. This translates into CASSSRQGNTGELFF. The chain employs TRBV6-5 and TRBJ2-2, with 7 bases identical to TRBD1. V lost 4 bases and J lost 2; bases outside the gene matches: 4. This CDR3 has 15 amino acids. The germline CDR1 and CDR2 sequences are MNHEY and SVGAGI.

The rearrangement joins TRBV6-5 to TRBJ1-2; D might be TRBD1 (6 bases). CDR1 is MNHEY and CDR2 is SVGAGI in the germline V gene. Trimming removed 11 bases from V and 4 bases from J, with 14 bases in between. The CDR3 loop spans 12 amino acids. CDR3 sequence: CAPPRGSYGYTF. CDR3 DNA sequence: TGTGCCCCTCCCAGGGGTAGCTATGGCTACACCTTC.

This chain uses TRBV7-6 with TRBJ2-3, with a weak D call TRBD1 (6 bases). Trimming pared 5 bases from V and 1 base from J, leaving 13 bases between. Per germline, CDR1 SGHVS and CDR2 FNYEAQ. The CDR3 loop spans 15 amino acids. The CDR3 is CASSQKDSRTDTQYF. The CDR3 nucleotides are TGTGCCAGCAGCCAAAAGGACAGCCGCACAGATACGCAGTATTTT.

The chain links TRBV2 to TRBJ2-5; 14 bases line up with TRBD2. Unmatched junction bases numbered 14, after V lost 9 bases and J lost 5 bases. Germline CDR1 SNHLY, CDR2 FYNNEI. The CDR3 runs to 17 residues. CDR3 in DNA: TGTGCCAGGACGATAAGCGGACTAGCGGGAGGAGGGGAGACCCAGTACTTC. This sequence encodes CARTISGLAGGGETQYF.

The rearrangement joins TRBV30 to TRBJ1-5; D is undetermined. Deletions cut 1 base from V and 4 bases from J, with 14 bases between. Germline lookup yields CDR1 GTSNPN and CDR2 SVGIG (reference sequence). CDR3 length: 15 amino acids. DNA of the CDR3: TGTGCCTGGAGTGAGGCGGCCAGAGGTAATCAGCCCCAGCATTTT. This translates into CAWSEAARGNQPQHF.

V usage is TRBV30 and J usage is TRBJ1-5; 8 bases are a match to TRBD1. The CDR3 consists of 15 residues. Germline loops: CDR1 GTSNPN, CDR2 SVGIG (reference sequence). With 5 bases clipped from V and 6 bases from J, the junction kept 12 bases outside the gene matches. The CDR3 coding sequence is TGTGCCTGGGCCCCGGGGACAGGCGGTTTTCAGCCCCAGCATTTT. Translation: CAWAPGTGGFQPQHF.